The rows below give T cell receptor beta chains drawn from one sample of a study of blood T cell repertoires in COVID-19. Clones were read by immunoSEQ multiplex PCR, and TCRdb kept only the in-frame ones, dropping some. The table shows about 670,000 clones, with 75% to 90% occurring only once. The specimen was peripheral blood. These receptor sequences come from a young woman with acute or convalescent COVID-19. CDR3s include the opening cysteine and the closing phenylalanine or tryptophan. Each record gives: V gene, clone size, J gene, D gene, CDR3 protein, CDR3 DNA. A D gene is named only where the DNA matches it firmly. The size field is filled for only some rows; it gives once, few, many or a size class.

>TRBV7-9|-|TRBJ1-5|-
CASSLSGGQPQHF
TGTGCCAGCAGCTTATCCGGAGGCCAGCCCCAGCATTTT
>TRBV2|-|TRBJ2-7|-
CASSEVVAGTEQYF
TGTGCCAGCAGTGAAGTAGTGGCAGGAACCGAGCAGTACTTC
>TRBV9|-|TRBJ2-2|TRBD1
CASSEMETGGTGELFF
TGTGCCAGCAGCGAGATGGAGACAGGGGGCACCGGGGAGCTGTTTTTT
>TRBV6-5|-|TRBJ1-6|TRBD1
CASSQRGPNSPLHF
TGTGCCAGCAGTCAAAGGGGGCCCAATTCACCCCTCCACTTT
>TRBV25-1|once|TRBJ1-2|-
CASGGLGAYGYTF
TGTGCCAGCGGCGGGCTGGGGGCCTATGGCTACACCTTC
>TRBV30|-|TRBJ1-2|-
CAWAGRQRGAYGYTF
TGTGCCTGGGCTGGAAGACAACGTGGGGCCTATGGCTACACCTTC
>TRBV7-2|-|TRBJ2-1|-
CASSLEYGEQFF
TGTGCCAGCAGCTTAGAATACGGTGAGCAGTTCTTC
>TRBV6-1|few|TRBJ1-1|-
CASSEMAGRTEAFF
TGTGCCAGCAGTGAAATGGCGGGACGGACTGAAGCTTTCTTT
>TRBV24-1|once|TRBJ2-1|TRBD2
CATSDAALAGVYNEQFF
TGTGCCACCAGTGATGCAGCCTTAGCGGGGGTCTACAATGAGCAGTTCTTC
>TRBV3-1/TRBV3-2|-|TRBJ2-1|TRBD2
CASSQGLKRGGGEQFF
TGTGCCAGCAGCCAAGGTTTAAAGCGGGGGGGCGGTGAGCAGTTCTTC
>TRBV19|-|TRBJ1-1|-
CASSFYTGRGPEAFF
TGTGCCAGTAGTTTTTATACAGGGCGAGGACCTGAAGCTTTCTTT
>TRBV10-3|-|TRBJ1-2|-
CAISESQGGNTF
TGTGCCATCAGTGAGTCCCAGGGAGGGAACACCTTC
>TRBV3-1/TRBV3-2|-|TRBJ2-3|TRBD2
CASSPWTSGGIDTQYF
TGTGCCAGCAGCCCTTGGACTAGCGGGGGAATAGATACGCAGTATTTT
>TRBV19|once|TRBJ1-6|-
CASSTLREGSPLHF
TGTGCCAGTAGCACGCTAAGGGAGGGTTCACCCCTCCACTTT
>TRBV6-1|-|TRBJ1-6|TRBD1
CASSEEGTGEFISPLHF
TGTGCCAGCAGTGAAGAGGGAACAGGGGAGTTTATTTCACCCCTCCACTTT
>TRBV4-2|-|TRBJ1-4|TRBD1
CASSHRNTGGIEKLFF
TGTGCCAGCAGCCACCGGAATACAGGGGGTATTGAAAAACTGTTTTTT
>TRBV18|-|TRBJ1-1|-
CASSPPSGSNTEAFF
TGTGCCAGCTCACCACCGTCCGGTTCGAACACTGAAGCTTTCTTT
>TRBV30|-|TRBJ1-5|-
CAWSARTVNQPQHF
TGTGCCTGGAGTGCCAGGACAGTCAATCAGCCCCAGCATTTT
>TRBV19|-|TRBJ1-2|TRBD1
CASSITRDRALYGYTF
TGTGCCAGTAGTATAACGCGGGACAGGGCGTTATATGGCTACACCTTC
>TRBV4-1|-|TRBJ2-7|-
CASSQDKGQSYEQYF
TGCGCCAGCAGCCAAGATAAAGGACAATCCTACGAGCAGTACTTC
>TRBV7-2|-|TRBJ1-2|TRBD1
CASSPSTVPGQGIHGYTF
TGTGCCAGCAGTCCTTCAACCGTACCGGGACAGGGGATCCATGGCTACACCTTC
>TRBV7-8|few|TRBJ1-2|TRBD1
CASSLRDRGGWSYTF
TGTGCCAGCAGCTTAAGGGACAGGGGGGGCTGGAGCTACACCTTC
>TRBV9|-|TRBJ1-2|TRBD1
CASSVVDRAGYTF
TGTGCCAGCAGCGTAGTGGACAGGGCAGGCTACACCTTC
>TRBV28|-|TRBJ1-6|-
CASSPNIAVSPLHF
TGTGCCAGCAGTCCTAACATAGCGGTTTCACCCCTCCACTTT
>TRBV30|-|TRBJ2-7|TRBD2
CAWSVGTSGIAEQYF
TGTGCCTGGAGTGTTGGGACTAGCGGTATTGCCGAGCAGTACTTC
>TRBV5-5|-|TRBJ2-3|TRBD2
CASSVTSGVSTDTQYF
TGTGCCAGCAGCGTCACTAGCGGGGTTAGCACAGATACGCAGTATTTT
>TRBV9|-|TRBJ1-2|-
CASSVAREGYGYTF
TGTGCCAGCAGCGTAGCTAGGGAGGGCTATGGCTACACCTTC
>TRBV6-5|-|TRBJ1-1|-
CASSYRLTEDTEAFF
TGTGCCAGCAGTTACAGGTTAACCGAGGACACTGAAGCTTTCTTT